This is a list of T cell receptor beta chains from one sample in a study of identical twins. Each CDR3 protein is one row after TCRdb ran MiXCR on the 5' RACE reads. The sample gives over 550,000 distinct CDR3 sequences, roughly 6.6% of which show up once; roughly 1.6% is in the top ten. The data also belong to a second study, concerning yellow fever vaccine responses in identical twins.

Sequenced sample: PBMCs. These receptors were collected from a woman aged 18-30 years in good health. Each CDR3 is given with its conserved first and last residue. A D gene is named only where the DNA matches it firmly. Not every row has a clone size; where given, it reads once, few, many or a size class.

j_call v_call d_call clone_size cdr3_nt cdr3_aa
TRBJ1-1 TRBV29-1 . many TGCAGCGTGATGGGTCGCATGAACACTGAAGCTTTCTTT CSVMGRMNTEAFF
TRBJ1-5 TRBV2 . . TGTGCCAGCAATCAGGGTTCGGGTCAGCCCCAGCATTTT CASNQGSGQPQHF
TRBJ1-3 TRBV7-2 . . TGTGCCAGCAGCCCCTCGCCTGGGGCCATATCTGGAAACACCATATATTTT CASSPSPGAISGNTIYF
TRBJ2-4 TRBV2 TRBD2 few TGTGCCAGCAGTGGGGGTGGCACTAGCGGGGGCTCCAAAAACATTCAGTACTTC CASSGGGTSGGSKNIQYF
TRBJ2-4 TRBV10-3 . many TGTGCCATCAGTGAGCCAGACGTGGGGGACATTCAGTACTTC CAISEPDVGDIQYF
TRBJ2-5 TRBV3-1 . many TGTGCCAGCAGCCAAGGAACAACGGGGCAAGAGACCCAGTACTTC CASSQGTTGQETQYF
TRBJ2-1 TRBV3-1 TRBD2 . TGTGCCAGCAGCCAAGATTTGGGCGGGGGCAATGAGCAGTTCTTC CASSQDLGGGNEQFF
TRBJ2-7 TRBV21-1 . many TGTGCCTCACGGGACTACGAGCAGTACTTC CASRDYEQYF
TRBJ2-5 TRBV7-8 . . TGTGCCAGCAGCTTAGATGAACAGTCGTGGGAGACCCAGTACTTC CASSLDEQSWETQYF
TRBJ2-3 TRBV18 . . TGTGCCAGCTCACCCCGGACAGTCGGGGGGATAGATACGCAGTATTTT CASSPRTVGGIDTQYF
TRBJ2-5 TRBV20-1 . few TGCAGTGCTAGAGACGGGGGGCCCCAAGAGACCCAGTACTTC CSARDGGPQETQYF
TRBJ2-3 TRBV7-8 . many TGTGCCAGCAGCTTAGCGGGCCACACAGATACGCAGTATTTT CASSLAGHTDTQYF
TRBJ2-2 TRBV7-3 TRBD2 many TGTGCCAGCAGCTTAATTCCGGGACTAGCGGGATCCGGCAACACCGGGGAGCTGTTTTTT CASSLIPGLAGSGNTGELFF
TRBJ2-3 TRBV6-4 TRBD2 many TGTGCCAGCAGTGACTTTACCGGGACTAGCGTGGTTGTAGATACGCAGTATTTT CASSDFTGTSVVVDTQYF
TRBJ2-1 TRBV2 . many TGTGCCAGCAGTGCAGGGTTGAGCTCCTACAATGAGCAGTTCTTC CASSAGLSSYNEQFF
TRBJ2-1 TRBV12-3/TRBV12-4 . many TGTGCCAGCAGTTTCGGGGGGCCCAATGAGCAGTTCTTC CASSFGGPNEQFF
TRBJ1-5 TRBV4-1 TRBD1 . TGCGCCAGCAGCCACGGTCCAGGGGGGAATCAGCCCCAGCATTTT CASSHGPGGNQPQHF